This TCR beta chain was retrieved from a study of T-cell reconstitution after alpha-beta-depleted transplantation in children. The ends were cut back, 6 bases at V and 4 bases at J, with 16 bases in the middle. This CDR3 contains 14 residues. Per the germline V gene, CDR1 is DFQATT and CDR2 is SNEGSKA (reference sequence). This clonotype showed up many times. Molecular barcoding with unique molecular identifiers was used for the TCRbeta library. TCRdb re-analysed the PCR reads in MiXCR, keeping a single row per CDR3 protein. The sample includes approximately 290,000 distinct CDR3 sequences, 11% of them seen just once.

This sequence joins TRBV20-1 and TRBJ2-1; D is possibly TRBD1 or TRBD2 (6 bases each). The starting material was peripheral blood, obtained 180 days after TCRalphabeta/CD19-depleted stem cell transplant. The receptor comes from a male patient between 2 and 9 years old who had a stem cell transplant for chronic granulomatous disease, so the T cells may come from the graft donor. The CDR3: CSAKLGGGYNEQFF. The CDR3 nucleotides are TGCAGTGCCAAACTCGGAGGGGGATACAATGAGCAGTTCTTC.